Presented here are 5 T cell receptor beta chains from one specimen sequenced in a study of T-cell reconstitution after alpha-beta-depleted transplantation in children. Unique molecular identifiers were used to barcode this TCRbeta library. One entry per CDR3 protein, called by TCRdb with MiXCR from the PCR reads. The sample records around 440,000 distinct CDR3 sequences, roughly 15% being singletons. The material was PBMCs, mostly from graft donor cells, obtained 360 days after TCRalphabeta/CD19-depleted stem cell transplant. The receptor set was obtained from a boy less than two years old who had a stem cell transplant for Wiskott-Aldrich syndrome, so the T cells may come from the graft donor.

This clonotype has only a few counts. The rearrangement joins TRBV5-5 to TRBJ2-3; D perhaps matches TRBD1 (6 bases). Trimming pared 5 bases from V and 2 bases from J, leaving 18 bases between. The CDR3 has 16 amino acids. From germline, CDR1 is SGHKS and CDR2 YYEKEE (reference sequence). CDR3 coding DNA: TGTGCCAGCAGTTACCCAGGGGTTATCCCCACAGATACGCAGTATTTT. Translated, it gives CASSYPGVIPTDTQYF. The full variable domain, rest sourced from reference TRBV5-5 and TRBJ2-3, is DAGVTQSPTHLIKTRGQQVTLRCSPISGHKSVSWYQQVLGQGPQFIFQYYEKEERGRGNFPDRFSARQFPNYSSELNVNALLLGDSALYLCASSYPGVIPTDTQYFGPGTRLTVL.

V usage is TRBV20-1 and J usage is TRBJ1-2; 8 nucleotides align to TRBD1. The CDR3 length is 14 residues. The V segment lost 2 bases and the J segment 2 bases; nucleotides outside the gene matches: 4. Germline V gene lookup returns CDR1 DFQATT and CDR2 SNEGSKA (reference sequence). The CDR3 protein is CSARNRGLNYGYTF. The CDR3 bases are TGCAGTGCTAGAAACAGGGGGTTGAACTATGGCTACACCTTC.

This chain links TRBV3-1 with TRBJ2-5, with 7 bases that match TRBD1. J was trimmed by 1 base and V by 4 bases; bases with no gene match: 9. There are 16 residues in the CDR3. Germline V lookup: CDR1 LGHDT, CDR2 YNNKEL (reference sequence). The CDR3 bases are TGTGCCAGCAGCCGTCTCGCCGGGACAGTCCAAGAGACCCAGTACTTC. Protein: CASSRLAGTVQETQYF.

V gene TRBV29-1 combines with J gene TRBJ2-3; D is uncertain. The CDR3 is 11 amino acids. CDR1 SQVTM and CDR2 ANQGSEA come from the germline V gene. The V gene lost 6 bases and the J gene lost 4 bases, with 8 bases spanning the gap. This CDR3 reads CSVVSPDTQYF. In DNA, the CDR3 is TGCAGCGTAGTATCCCCAGATACGCAGTATTTT.

This clonotype was seen a single time. The V gene is TRBV2, the J gene TRBJ2-1; D uncertain. V was pared by 4 bases and J by 9 bases, with 10 bases between. Germline V gene lookup returns CDR1 SNHLY and CDR2 FYNNEI. There are 12 residues in the CDR3. CDR3 loop: CASSVKGSEQFF. The CDR3 DNA reads TGTGCCAGCAGTGTAAAAGGTTCTGAGCAGTTCTTC. Together with reference TRBV2 and TRBJ2-1, the CDR3 gives the full variable domain: EPEVTQTPSHQVTQMGQEVILRCVPISNHLYFYWYRQILGQKVEFLVSFYNNEISEKSEIFDDQFSVERPDGSNFTLKIRSTKLEDSAMYFCASSVKGSEQFFGPGTRLTVL.